The 14 T cell receptor beta chains given below trace back to one sample, sequenced in a study of shared clonotypes between healthy human individuals. The data were produced by immunoSEQ multiplex PCR, yet TCRdb's version contains in-frame clones alone and is incomplete. Of roughly 650,000 clones listed, more than 95% were seen once; the top ten hold around 0.06%. The sequenced sample was naive CD4+ T cells sorted from blood. Described subset: CD45RA+ positively selected. Receptors originate from a woman in her twenties or thirties in good health.

The rearrangement joins TRBV11-2 to TRBJ2-7; D perhaps matches TRBD1 (6 bases). This CDR3 has 15 residues. CDR1 SGHAT and CDR2 FQNNGV come from the germline V gene. V lost 4 bases to trimming and J lost 2 bases, with 15 bases between them. CDR3 DNA sequence: TGTGCCAGCAGCTCACCCAGGGGCAGTCCCTACGAGCAGTACTTC. Translation gives CASSSPRGSPYEQYF. The complete variable domain, with remaining parts taken from reference TRBV11-2 and TRBJ2-7, reads EAGVAQSPRYKIIEKRQSVAFWCNPISGHATLYWYQQILGQGPKLLIQFQNNGVVDDSQLPKDRFSAERLKGVDSTLKIQPAKLEDSAVYLCASSSPRGSPYEQYFGPGTRLTVT.

The chain employs TRBV6-5 and TRBJ2-7, with D possibly TRBD2 on 7 matching bases. The germline CDR1 and CDR2 sequences are MNHEY and SVGAGI. The CDR3 spans 15 residues. V was cut by 10 bases and J by 3 bases, with 22 bases left in between. CDR3 in amino acids: CATKSRGAPIYEQYF. The CDR3 DNA is TGTGCCACCAAGAGCCGGGGGGCCCCTATCTACGAGCAGTACTTC.

Points on this clone: The sample carries other DNA sequences with the same CDR3. V usage is TRBV5-1 and J usage is TRBJ2-3; D is undetermined. Deletions cut 2 bases from V and 3 bases from J, with 7 bases between. The CDR3 spans 13 residues. Looked up from germline, CDR1 is SGHRS and CDR2 is YFSETQ. CDR3 in DNA: TGCGCCAGCAGCTTTGGTCAGACAGATACGCAGTATTTT. Residues: CASSFGQTDTQYF.

The chain couples TRBV5-1 to TRBJ2-3; TRBD2 matches 8 bases. The V and J ends lost 5 bases and 2 bases, in that order; junction bases with no gene match: 7. Germline V CDR1 and CDR2: SGHRS, YFSETQ. The CDR3 spans 15 residues. The CDR3 spells CASRPTGGPTDTQYF. The CDR3 DNA reads TGCGCCAGCAGACCCACGGGAGGGCCCACAGATACGCAGTATTTT.

The genes are TRBV10-2 and TRBJ2-3, with D tentatively TRBD2 (6 bases). The CDR3 is 13 residues long. CDR1 WSHSY and CDR2 SAAADI come from the germline V gene. Trimming took 6 bases from V and 4 from J, leaving 11 bases between them. The CDR3 reads CASRDSGPDTQYF. The CDR3 DNA is TGCGCCAGCAGGGATAGCGGCCCAGATACGCAGTATTTT.

The chain has TRBV6-1 and TRBJ1-2, with 9 bases lining up with TRBD1. Germline V gene data show CDR1 as MNHNS and CDR2 as SASEGT. J was trimmed by 4 bases and V by 3 bases; bases with no gene match: 9. The CDR3 is 16 residues long. The CDR3 here is CASSDADRGMGYGYTF. CDR3 DNA: TGTGCCAGCAGTGATGCGGACAGGGGAATGGGCTATGGCTACACCTTC.

CDR3 in amino acids: CASSRWDRSEKLFF. In DNA, the CDR3 is TGTGCCAGTAGCCGTTGGGACAGAAGTGAAAAACTGTTTTTT. The chain combines TRBV19 with TRBJ1-4; 7 bases match TRBD1. Unmatched junction bases numbered 8, after V lost 6 bases and J lost 7 bases. Germline V gene sequence: CDR1 LNHDA, CDR2 SQIVND (reference sequence). The CDR3 runs to 14 residues.

The chain couples TRBV28 to TRBJ2-7, with 8 positions matching TRBD1. The V and J ends lost 2 bases and 3 bases, in that order; junction bases with no gene match: 6. The length of the CDR3 is 15 residues. In germline, CDR1 is MDHEN, CDR2 SYDVKM. In DNA form, the CDR3 reads TGTGCCAGCAGTTTACGCGTGGGACAGGACTACGAGCAGTACTTC. Amino acids: CASSLRVGQDYEQYF. The entire variable domain, with the rest obtained from reference TRBV28 and TRBJ2-7, is as follows: DVKVTQSSRYLVKRTGEKVFLECVQDMDHENMFWYRQDPGLGLRLIYFSYDVKMKEKGDIPEGYSVSREKKERFSLILESASTNQTSMYLCASSLRVGQDYEQYFGPGTRLTVT.

This clone was seen just once. The gene calls are TRBV7-2 and TRBJ2-5, with 7 nucleotides matching TRBD2. The J call may be incorrect, as the DNA end agrees better with TRBJ2-7. The CDR3 contains 16 residues. Germline V gene lookup returns CDR1 SGHTA and CDR2 FQGNSA. In DNA form, the CDR3 reads TGTGCCAGCAGCTTAAATATGGGACTACCCCTACACGAGCAGTACTTC. Amino acids: CASSLNMGLPLHEQYF.

V is TRBV10-1 and J is TRBJ2-1, with TRBD1 matching over 10 bases. The germline V gene has CDR1 WNHNN and CDR2 SYGVQD (reference sequence). J lost 6 bases, V lost 6 bases, and 5 bases had no gene match. CDR3 length: 14 residues. In nucleotides, the CDR3 is TGCGCCAGCAGGGCGGGACAGGGGAGCAATGAGCAGTTCTTC. The encoded protein is CASRAGQGSNEQFF.

The chain combines TRBV13 with TRBJ2-5, with TRBD1 as a possible D gene (6 bases). The J call may be wrong; the DNA end is better matched by TRBJ2-7. The germline gives CDR1 PRHDT, CDR2 FYEKMQ (reference sequence). The CDR3 covers 12 residues. CDR3 residues: CASTRDKIEQYF. Written as DNA, the CDR3 is TGTGCCAGCACTCGGGACAAAATCGAGCAGTACTTC.

V usage is TRBV27 and J usage is TRBJ1-5; a possible D gene is TRBD1 (6 bases). Germline CDR1 MNHEY, CDR2 SMNVEV (reference sequence). The CDR3 covers 14 residues. The germline V and J ends were trimmed by 4 bases and 3 bases, with 10 bases remaining between them. The CDR3 DNA follows: TGTGCCAGCAGTTCCGGGGGCTTCAATCAGCCCCAGCATTTT. It is translated as CASSSGGFNQPQHF.

The chain carries TRBV10-3 and TRBJ1-5, with 8 bases lining up with TRBD1. The ends lost 6 bases at V and 3 bases at J; junction bases unmatched: 4. The germline V gene has CDR1 ENHRY and CDR2 SYGVKD. CDR3 length equals 14 residues. The CDR3 DNA reads TGTGCCATCAGAAAGACAGGGGACAATCAGCCCCAGCATTTT. It is translated as CAIRKTGDNQPQHF.

The J gene is TRBJ1-2, the V gene TRBV27, with a weak D call TRBD1 (5 bases). Germline values: CDR1 MNHEY, CDR2 SMNVEV (reference sequence). Trimming removed 5 bases from V and 6 bases from J, with 22 bases in between. The length of the CDR3 is 16 residues. The CDR3 here is CASSLSTRARKDGYTF. CDR3 DNA: TGTGCCAGCAGTCTCAGTACCAGGGCGAGGAAAGATGGCTACACCTTC.